Listed below are T cell receptor beta chains from one sample, sequenced in a study of T cells expressing NK-cell markers. TCRdb re-called the 5' RACE reads and shows each CDR3 protein once, DNA omitted. The sample has 400,000 to 450,000 distinct CDR3 sequences. The sample comprised blood T cells: a sorted CD56 or NKG2C T cell subset, CD4+ or CD8+ T cells, or bulk PBMC T cells (not recorded which). The receptor source for this set is a woman between 18 and 70 years old in good health. The CDR3 runs from the conserved cysteine through the conserved F or W.

>TRBJ2-1|TRBV9
CASSVDPAGNNEQFF
>TRBJ2-7|TRBV30
CAWSAGLYEQYF
>TRBJ2-3|TRBV7-3
CASSQTGGSSDTQYF
>TRBJ2-1|TRBV20-1
CSACRDLRYNEQFF
>TRBJ2-6|TRBV20-1
CSARPRQGAGANVLTF
>TRBJ2-2|TRBV29-1
CSVLGAPGQNPGELFF
>TRBJ2-1|TRBV5-1
CASSLPASGQYNEQFF
>TRBJ1-5|TRBV12-3/TRBV12-4
CASSIQGHGQPQHF
>TRBJ1-5|TRBV12-3/TRBV12-4
CASSLGTRTYSNQPQHF
>TRBJ2-5|TRBV7-9
CASSLQYQETQYF
>TRBJ2-7|TRBV24-1
CATSDTRDLTYEQYF
>TRBJ1-4|TRBV21-1
CASSRLGRGLFF
>TRBJ1-2|TRBV7-2
CASSLGNSIDGYTF
>TRBJ1-4|TRBV5-4
CASSPGGQLNEKLFF
>TRBJ2-5|TRBV4-3
CASSQETKETQYF
>TRBJ2-5|TRBV7-2
CASSPRLAGGIGTQYF
>TRBJ2-3|TRBV7-2
CASSLGTGRADTQYF
>TRBJ2-7|TRBV20-1
CSARESSGFYEQYF
>TRBJ2-3|TRBV20-1
CSAKRGGDTQYF
>TRBJ2-1|TRBV7-3
CASSSGSINNEQFF
>TRBJ1-6|TRBV11-2
CASSLRAGQYSYNSPLHF
>TRBJ1-5|TRBV7-2
CASSWSSNQPQHF
>TRBJ2-2|TRBV19
CASSIIGHENTGELFF
>TRBJ1-3|TRBV9
CASRDSGNTIYF
>TRBJ1-1|TRBV29-1
CSVDRDSPGAFF
>TRBJ2-7|TRBV9
CASSVDAGGMPYEQYF
>TRBJ2-1|TRBV12-3/TRBV12-4
CASKGDLDEQFF
>TRBJ1-4|TRBV7-2
CASSNSRAENEKLFF
>TRBJ1-6|TRBV28
CASKPQGARGSPLHF
>TRBJ1-5|TRBV3-1
CASSLQAGNQPQHF
>TRBJ2-5|TRBV6-1
CASSELAGVQETQYF
>TRBJ2-6|TRBV7-2
CASTVGSGANVLTF
>TRBJ2-5|TRBV4-1
CASSQEGGVSETQYF
>TRBJ2-2|TRBV20-1
CSASPGGRTGELFF
>TRBJ1-2|TRBV6-1
CASTGGRIYGYTF
>TRBJ1-5|TRBV30
CAWSVRGNNQPQHF
>TRBJ2-7|TRBV11-2
CASSVGGGPGEQYF
>TRBJ2-1|TRBV2
CASKGGRTGGLNEQFF
>TRBJ1-1|TRBV7-2
CASSLGSIGGWAEAFF
>TRBJ1-5|TRBV19
CASNWDSNQPQHF
>TRBJ2-4|TRBV6-2/TRBV6-3
CASTNGLAGGGAKNIQYF
>TRBJ2-2|TRBV28
CASIPGPSSGELFF
>TRBJ2-7|TRBV6-2/TRBV6-3
CASSDLLSSVSYEQYF
>TRBJ2-5|TRBV5-1
CASSLGQPLETQYF
>TRBJ2-2|TRBV7-2
CASSLHTGELFF
>TRBJ2-3|TRBV2
CASSSSGDRLTDTQYF
>TRBJ2-1|TRBV12-3/TRBV12-4
CASTPVEGPSYEQFF
>TRBJ1-1|TRBV19
CASSLRASLNTEAFF
>TRBJ1-5|TRBV18
CASSPQGSNQPQHF